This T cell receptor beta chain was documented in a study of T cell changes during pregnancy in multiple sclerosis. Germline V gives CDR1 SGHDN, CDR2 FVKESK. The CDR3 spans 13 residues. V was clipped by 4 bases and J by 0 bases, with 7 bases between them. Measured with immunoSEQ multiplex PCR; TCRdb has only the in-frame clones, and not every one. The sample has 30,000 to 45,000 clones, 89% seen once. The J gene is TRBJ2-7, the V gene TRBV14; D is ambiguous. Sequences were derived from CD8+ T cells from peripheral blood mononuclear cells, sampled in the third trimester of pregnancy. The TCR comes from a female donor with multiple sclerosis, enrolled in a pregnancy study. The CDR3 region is CASSLRNSYEQYF. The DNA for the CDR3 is TGTGCCAGCAGCCTCAGGAACTCCTACGAGCAGTACTTC.